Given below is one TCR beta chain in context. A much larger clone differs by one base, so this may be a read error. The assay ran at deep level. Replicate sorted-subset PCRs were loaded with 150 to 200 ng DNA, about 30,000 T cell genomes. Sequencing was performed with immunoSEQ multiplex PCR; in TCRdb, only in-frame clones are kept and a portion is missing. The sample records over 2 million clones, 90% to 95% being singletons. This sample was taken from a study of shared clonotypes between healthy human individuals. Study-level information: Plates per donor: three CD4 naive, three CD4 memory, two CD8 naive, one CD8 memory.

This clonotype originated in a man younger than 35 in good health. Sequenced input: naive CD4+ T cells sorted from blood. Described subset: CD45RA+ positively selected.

The CDR3 DNA reads TGTGCCAGCAGCTTAGCGGCCGGGACTAACGGGAGAGGGGTTGAGCAGTACTTC. Translated, it gives CASSLAAGTNGRGVEQYF. The chain combines TRBV7-8 with TRBJ2-7; 7 nucleotides align to TRBD2. The CDR3 is 18 residues long. Germline values: CDR1 SGHVS, CDR2 FQNEAQ. The ends lost 0 bases at V and 7 bases at J; junction bases unmatched: 18. Drawing the rest from reference TRBV7-8 and TRBJ2-7, the complete variable domain is GAGVSQSPRYKVAKRGQDVALRCDPISGHVSLFWYQQALGQGPEFLTYFQNEAQLDKSGLPSDRFFAERPEGSVSTLKIQRTQQEDSAVYLCASSLAAGTNGRGVEQYFGPGTRLTVT.